Presented here are 6 T cell receptor beta chains from one specimen sequenced in a study of cytomegalovirus exposure and HLA in healthy donors (dated 2017 in TCRdb). The receptor library was made with the immunoSEQ multiplex PCR assay. A mixture of 60 forward primers for TCR Vbeta segments and 13 reverse primers for TCR Jbeta segments was used in the multiplex PCR. The clones in this table, taken by TCRdb from immuneACCESS, are in-frame only. Not every clone is retained; where verified, under half of the shortfall comes from an unresolved V gene, and the cause of the rest is unknown. For this sample the table gives under 200,000 clones, of which just over 75% were detected only once. Of the sample, about 1.9% falls within the top ten clones. Material for sequencing was PBMCs. These receptors originate from a woman under 40 in good health and CMV-seropositive.

This clone was found once. The V call is TRBV10-1, the J call TRBJ2-7; D may be TRBD1 (6 bases). Germline V CDR1 and CDR2: WNHNN, SYGVQD (reference sequence). V dropped 4 bases and J dropped 4 bases, with 14 bases sitting between them. There are 14 residues in the CDR3. The CDR3 here is CASSVGQRLYEQYF. In nucleotides, the CDR3 is TGCGCCAGCAGTGTCGGACAGCGCCTTTACGAGCAGTACTTC.

V and J are TRBV9 and TRBJ2-3; no definite D call. The germline V gene encodes CDR1 SGDLS and CDR2 YYNGEE. V was cut by 4 bases and J by 6 bases, with 12 bases left in between. The CDR3 has 13 amino acids. Written as DNA, the CDR3 is TGTGCCAGCAGCTTCCTCTCCTCGGATACGCAGTATTTT. Translated, it gives CASSFLSSDTQYF.

This clone was detected only a few times. V gene TRBV4-3 combines with J gene TRBJ2-5; 8 bases fit TRBD2. The germline CDR1 and CDR2 sequences are LGHNA and YSLEER. The CDR3 runs to 16 residues. V gave up 0 bases and J gave up 1 base; unmatched junction bases: 4. The CDR3 DNA sequence: TGCGCCAGCAGCCAAGATCTAACTAGCGGCCAAGAGACCCAGTACTTC. Translation gives CASSQDLTSGQETQYF.

The V and J genes are TRBV5-8 and TRBJ2-4, with unresolved D. This CDR3 is 17 amino acids long. The germline V and J ends were trimmed by 4 bases and 2 bases, with 19 bases remaining between them. Germline CDR1 and CDR2: SGHTS and YDEGEE. CDR3 sequence reads: CASSLVPESSPKNIQYF. DNA for the CDR3: TGTGCCAGCAGCCTAGTGCCCGAGAGCTCACCCAAAAACATTCAGTACTTC.

The chain employs TRBV29-1 and TRBJ2-7; D perhaps matches TRBD1 (6 bases). V lost 1 base, J lost 4 bases, and 14 bases lay in between. This CDR3 is built from 14 residues. The V gene's germline CDR1 is SQVTM and CDR2 ANQGSEA. The CDR3, as DNA: TGCAGCGTTGAAGGGGCAGGGGCTGATTACGAGCAGTACTTC. This codes for CSVEGAGADYEQYF.

The V and J genes are TRBV5-4 and TRBJ1-1; D is unclear. Germline V gene data show CDR1 as SGHNT and CDR2 as YYREEE (reference sequence). The CDR3 extends over 12 amino acids. V was shortened by 5 bases and J by 7 bases, with 12 bases between the two germline ends. CDR3 residues: CASSRTMGEAFF. The CDR3 DNA follows: TGTGCCAGCAGTCGGACTATGGGTGAAGCTTTCTTT.